The 26 T cell receptor beta chains below come from one sample, sequenced in a study of blood T cell repertoires in COVID-19 (dated by TCRdb to between 2020 and 2021). The library was generated by the immunoSEQ multiplex PCR assay. TCRdb carries this immuneACCESS record with in-frame sequences only. Its versions omit some clonotypes, under half of them owing to an unresolved V gene in the studies checked, with the rest unexplained. The sample table lists about 180,000 clones, roughly 83% of them with a count of one. Jointly, the top ten make up roughly 14% of the sample. The sample taken for sequencing was peripheral blood. These receptors all stem from a young man with active or convalescent COVID-19.

The V gene is TRBV19, the J gene TRBJ1-2; a weak D match, TRBD1 (6 bases). V shed 3 bases and J shed 2 bases, with 10 bases lying between them. This CDR3 is built from 14 residues. CDR1 and CDR2 from the germline V gene are LNHDA and SQIVND (reference sequence). This CDR3 reads CASSIPGENYGYTF. The CDR3 region has the DNA TGTGCCAGTAGTATCCCAGGGGAAAACTATGGCTACACCTTC. The variable domain in full, with the rest retrieved from reference TRBV19 and TRBJ1-2, is DGGITQSPKYLFRKEGQNVTLSCEQNLNHDAMYWYRQDPGQGLRLIYYSQIVNDFQKGDIAEGYSVSREKKESFPLTVTSAQKNPTAFYLCASSIPGENYGYTFGSGTRLTVV.

The chain employs TRBV29-1 and TRBJ2-1, with D possibly being TRBD1 (7 bases). CDR3 length: 18 amino acids. V lost 7 bases and J 1 base, leaving 26 bases between the germline ends. The germline gives CDR1 SQVTM, CDR2 ANQGSEA. The CDR3 bases are TGCAGCGCCGGGGGCAGGGCCGGGACAGCAATATCCTACAATGAGCAGTTCTTC. Encoded protein: CSAGGRAGTAISYNEQFF.

There are a few counts of this clone. The genes are TRBV19 and TRBJ2-1; D gene unclear. Germline-derived CDR1 and CDR2 are LNHDA and SQIVND (reference sequence). V was trimmed by 0 bases and J by 2 bases, leaving 8 bases between them. The CDR3 runs 15 residues. CDR3 region: CASSIDRLAYNEQFF. The CDR3 DNA sequence: TGTGCCAGTAGTATAGATCGGCTAGCCTACAATGAGCAGTTCTTC.

The gene calls are TRBV19 and TRBJ2-7; the match to TRBD1 covers 7 bases. Trimming cost V 5 bases and J 0 bases; bases outside gene matches: 7. CDR1 and CDR2 from the germline V gene are LNHDA and SQIVND (reference sequence). The CDR3 is 15 residues long. CDR3 sequence: CASSQFRGSSYEQYF. CDR3 in DNA: TGTGCCAGTAGTCAATTCAGGGGGTCCTCCTACGAGCAGTACTTC.

This clone was seen a handful of times. This sequence joins TRBV25-1 and TRBJ2-3, with 10 bases matching TRBD2. The CDR3 covers 17 residues. Germline CDR1 is MGHDK and CDR2 is SYGVNS. The V gene end was trimmed by 3 bases and the J gene end by 0 bases; junction bases not matched to a gene: 6. The CDR3: CASSEGGLAASTDTQYF. The CDR3 DNA follows: TGTGCCAGCAGTGAGGGAGGACTAGCGGCTAGCACAGATACGCAGTATTTT.

The chain links TRBV29-1 to TRBJ2-1, with no clear D. Trimming shortened V by 5 bases and J by 0 bases, and 8 bases separated the two germline ends. The CDR3 loop spans 13 amino acids. The germline CDR1 and CDR2 sequences are SQVTM and ANQGSEA. The CDR3 is CSVSSGSYNEQFF. In DNA form, the CDR3 reads TGCAGCGTTTCTTCAGGCTCCTACAATGAGCAGTTCTTC.

The rearrangement links TRBV12-3 or TRBV12-4 to TRBJ2-1; tentative D call: TRBD2 (7 bases). V was shortened by 6 bases and J by 14 bases, with 17 bases between the two germline ends. The CDR3 contains 12 residues. The CDR3 coding sequence is TGTGCCAGCAGGAGGGGGGGAGGGGAAAAGTTCTTC. It specifies CASRRGGGEKFF.

The V call is TRBV10-3, the J call TRBJ2-1; a weak D match, TRBD1 (6 bases). CDR3 length equals 15 residues. V lost 0 bases, J lost 2 bases, and 8 bases lay in between. Germline V gene lookup returns CDR1 ENHRY and CDR2 SYGVKD. The CDR3 nucleotides read TGTGCCATCAGTGAGTCGAAGGGGGCCTACAATGAGCAGTTCTTC. The encoded protein is CAISESKGAYNEQFF.

The chain carries TRBV30 and TRBJ1-1; 9 bases match TRBD1. This CDR3 region has 19 residues. The V gene's germline CDR1 is GTSNPN and CDR2 SVGIG (reference sequence). V was pared by 2 bases and J by 0 bases, with 16 bases of the junction left unmatched. The DNA of the CDR3 is TGTGCCTGGAGTTCCGGGACAGGGATTTCAGGACGCCTGAACACTGAAGCTTTCTTT. Translation gives CAWSSGTGISGRLNTEAFF.

This chain connects TRBV29-1 to TRBJ1-2; 7 bases align to TRBD1. V shed 6 bases and J 1 base; nucleotides not matched to a gene: 5. The CDR3 is 13 amino acids. Per germline, CDR1 SQVTM and CDR2 ANQGSEA. For the CDR3, the DNA is TGCAGCGTGGGGACAGTGAGTAACTATGGCTACACCTTC. Translating it yields CSVGTVSNYGYTF.

This chain links TRBV7-3 with TRBJ2-1, with a weak D call TRBD2 (6 bases). V lost 6 bases to trimming and J lost 2 bases, with 20 bases between them. Per germline, CDR1 SGHTA and CDR2 FQGTGA. CDR3 size: 17 residues. CDR3 region: CASSFRGGRSTYNEQFF. The CDR3 region has the DNA TGTGCCAGCAGTTTCAGAGGTGGGAGGTCGACCTACAATGAGCAGTTCTTC.

The rearrangement uses TRBV6-4 and TRBJ2-7, with D tentatively TRBD1 (6 bases). This CDR3 comprises 15 residues. From germline, CDR1 is MRHNA and CDR2 SNTAGT. Trimming took 10 bases from V and 2 from J, leaving 21 bases between them. CDR3 region: CATTPPGQRTYEQYF. The CDR3 DNA reads TGTGCCACCACTCCTCCGGGACAAAGGACCTACGAGCAGTACTTC.

V usage is TRBV9 and J usage is TRBJ1-6; D not certain. Trimming took off 0 bases at V and 7 bases at J, with 11 bases between the two ends. CDR3 length: 15 amino acids. CDR1 is SGDLS, CDR2 YYNGEE, per germline. The CDR3 sequence is CASSVGEYINSPLHF. The CDR3 nucleotides read TGTGCCAGCAGCGTAGGGGAGTATATAAATTCACCCCTCCACTTT.

This clone was seen only once. J is TRBJ2-3 and V is TRBV6-5, with 7 bases identical to TRBD1. Looked up from germline, CDR1 is MNHEY and CDR2 is SVGAGI. The CDR3 runs to 16 residues. J was trimmed by 5 bases and V by 0 bases; bases with no gene match: 8. CDR3 in DNA: TGTGCCAGCAGTTACTCGAGAGGGGGCTCTAAAGATACGCAGTATTTT. It translates to CASSYSRGGSKDTQYF.

In nucleotides, the CDR3 is TGTGCCAGCAGTCTGGTCGGGTATCTGGAGGGGCCTAATTCACCCCTCCACTTT. This sequence encodes CASSLVGYLEGPNSPLHF. V gene TRBV6-6 combines with J gene TRBJ1-6, with D perhaps matching TRBD1 (5 bases). The germline V gene has CDR1 MNHNY and CDR2 SVGAGI (reference sequence). V gave up 5 bases and J gave up 6 bases, with 23 bases separating them. This CDR3 region has 18 residues.

V and J are TRBV6-5 and TRBJ1-2, with no clear D. The CDR3 is 15 residues long. From germline, CDR1 is MNHEY and CDR2 SVGAGI. V lost 2 bases and J lost 4, with 14 bases in between. DNA of the CDR3: TGTGCCAGCAGTTACGACGGGGTGAAGGGCTATGGCTACACCTTC. This codes for CASSYDGVKGYGYTF.

This clone has only one observation. For the CDR3, the DNA is TGTGCCAGCAGTGTCAGGGTGAACACTGAAGCTTTCTTT. Protein product: CASSVRVNTEAFF. V gene TRBV28 combines with J gene TRBJ1-1, with D maybe TRBD1 (5 bases). CDR1 and CDR2 from the germline V gene are MDHEN and SYDVKM. The CDR3 extends over 13 amino acids. V dropped 5 bases and J dropped 0 bases, with 7 bases sitting between them.

This clone has a handful of counts. The J gene is TRBJ2-1, the V gene TRBV28; 9 positions match TRBD2. V was clipped by 5 bases and J by 7 bases; unmatched bases: 6. This CDR3 has 14 amino acids. In germline, CDR1 is MDHEN, CDR2 SYDVKM. The CDR3 sequence: CASSLLAGVNEQFF. In DNA form, the CDR3 reads TGTGCCAGCAGTCTCTTAGCGGGAGTGAATGAGCAGTTCTTC.

The rearrangement uses TRBV12-5 and TRBJ2-3; 14 bases are shared with TRBD2. The CDR3 extends over 15 amino acids. Germline V CDR1 and CDR2: LGHNT, FRNRAP. With V trimmed by 6 bases and J by 1 base, 0 bases remained unmatched. The CDR3 region is CASGGLAGGTDTQYF. CDR3 DNA sequence: TGTGCTAGTGGGGGACTAGCGGGGGGCACAGATACGCAGTATTTT.

CDR3 region: CASSFRESGNTIYF. DNA for the CDR3: TGTGCCAGCAGTTTTCGGGAGTCTGGAAACACCATATATTTT. This chain joins TRBV27 and TRBJ1-3, with D uncertain. CDR3 length: 14 residues. The germline V gene encodes CDR1 MNHEY and CDR2 SMNVEV (reference sequence). V lost 3 bases to trimming and J lost 1 base, with 7 bases between them.

The chain carries TRBV15 and TRBJ2-2; no firm D call. The CDR3 spans 14 residues. Germline assignment: CDR1 LNHNV and CDR2 YYDKDF (reference sequence). V was trimmed by 0 bases and J by 5 bases, leaving 7 bases between them. This CDR3 is CATSRDPQTGELFF. CDR3 nucleotide sequence: TGTGCCACCAGCAGAGATCCCCAAACCGGGGAGCTGTTTTTT.

The chain has TRBV18 and TRBJ1-2; D is unresolved. The CDR3 sequence is 15 residues long. Germline loops: CDR1 KGHSH, CDR2 LQKENI. Trimming shortened V by 2 bases and J by 1 base, and 11 bases separated the two germline ends. CDR3 amino acids: CASSPEVILNYGYTF. For the CDR3, the DNA is TGTGCCAGCTCACCAGAGGTGATCCTTAACTATGGCTACACCTTC.

The sample holds one count of this clone. The chain carries TRBV6-2 or TRBV6-3 and TRBJ2-5, with 9 nucleotides matching TRBD2. The CDR3 totals 15 residues. Germline V lookup: CDR1 MNHEY, CDR2 SVGEGT. J was trimmed by 2 bases and V by 6 bases; bases with no gene match: 7. The CDR3 protein is CASSQTGLAQETQYF. The DNA for the CDR3 is TGTGCCAGCAGCCAGACGGGACTAGCTCAAGAGACCCAGTACTTC.

The chain uses TRBV9 and TRBJ2-7; TRBD2 matches 7 bases. The germline gives CDR1 SGDLS, CDR2 YYNGEE. The V gene end was trimmed by 0 bases and the J gene end by 4 bases; junction bases not matched to a gene: 7. The CDR3 runs 15 residues. In DNA form, the CDR3 reads TGTGCCAGCAGCGTAGGGGAGGGGTCAAAGTACGAGCAGTACTTC. Translation gives CASSVGEGSKYEQYF.

V and J are TRBV12-5 and TRBJ2-7, with 9 positions matching TRBD1. Germline values: CDR1 LGHNT, CDR2 FRNRAP. CDR3 length: 15 amino acids. J lost 4 bases, V lost 2 bases, and 6 bases had no gene match. The CDR3, as DNA: TGTGCTAGTGGTTTGACACGGGACAGGGCTTACGAGCAGTACTTC. This gives the protein CASGLTRDRAYEQYF. Supplemented by reference TRBV12-5 and TRBJ2-7, the full variable domain reads DARVTQTPRHKVTEMGQEVTMRCQPILGHNTVFWYRQTMMQGLELLAYFRNRAPLDDSGMPKDRFSAEMPDATLATLKIQPSEPRDSAVYFCASGLTRDRAYEQYFGPGTRLTVT.

This clone was seen only once. In DNA form, the CDR3 reads TGTGCCAGCAGCAAAGGAGGGACAGGGAGTGGGAATACTCTGACTGGAAACACCATATATTTT. As protein: CASSKGGTGSGNTLTGNTIYF. V usage is TRBV21-1 and J usage is TRBJ1-3; TRBD1, the table's D call, was not compared with the DNA. TRBV21-1 is given as a pseudogene. This CDR3 has 21 amino acids.